Each of the 26 T cell receptor beta chains below was sequenced from the same sample in a study of CD8 T cells in Susac syndrome. After extraction with the RNeasy kit, about 0.45 to 1 ug of the RNA was reverse transcribed using random hexamers. One entry per CDR3 protein results from TCRdb running MiXCR on the immunoSEQ multiplex PCR reads. The profile shows tens of thousands of distinct CDR3 sequences, 90% to 95% of them singletons. Sequencing input: CD4+ T cells from PBMCs. The origin of the receptors is a human donor with Susac syndrome.

The chain couples TRBV12-3 or TRBV12-4 to TRBJ1-5, with D uncertain. V was pared by 3 bases and J by 7 bases, with 10 bases between. The CDR3 is made up of 13 amino acids. This CDR3 reads CASSFEDLQPQHF. The CDR3 DNA reads as TGTGCCAGCAGTTTCGAAGATTTGCAGCCCCAGCATTTT.

The chain has TRBV12-3 or TRBV12-4 and TRBJ1-1; weak D call: TRBD1 (5 bases). Trimming cost V 6 bases and J 1 base, with 9 bases left between them. This CDR3 has 13 residues. Here the CDR3 DNA reads TGTGCCAGCAGCCGGAGGGGGAACACTGAAGCTTTCTTT. Translated: CASSRRGNTEAFF.

The CDR3 loop reads CAWSGVLNYEQYF. The CDR3 DNA sequence: TGTGCCTGGAGTGGGGTACTGAACTACGAGCAGTACTTC. The chain carries TRBV30 and TRBJ2-7; the D is unclear. This CDR3 contains 13 residues. V lost 1 base to trimming and J lost 3 bases, with 10 bases between them. From germline, CDR1 is GTSNPN and CDR2 SVGIG (reference sequence).

This clonotype came up once. For the CDR3, the DNA is TGCAGTGCTCCGCGGGGGGGGTTCAAGACCCAGTACTTC. Encoded protein: CSAPRGGFKTQYF. The chain is built from TRBV20-1 and TRBJ2-5; 9 bases are a match to TRBD2. This CDR3 has 13 residues. Per the germline V gene, CDR1 is DFQATT and CDR2 is SNEGSKA (reference sequence). Unmatched junction bases numbered 7, after V lost 5 bases and J lost 6 bases.

Only one count was recorded for this clonotype. V and J are TRBV10-3 and TRBJ2-5, with 9 positions matching TRBD1. The V gene end was trimmed by 11 bases and the J gene end by 3 bases; junction bases not matched to a gene: 7. Germline CDR1 is ENHRY and CDR2 is SYGVKD. There are 13 residues in the CDR3. CDR3 bases: TGTGCCTCCTCGGGGGACAGGGAAGAGACCCAGTACTTC. It is translated as CASSGDREETQYF.

J is TRBJ1-1 and V is TRBV27; D remains ambiguous. Per the germline V gene, CDR1 is MNHEY and CDR2 is SMNVEV (reference sequence). This CDR3 has 14 amino acids. The V end lost 3 bases, the J end lost 7 bases, and 15 bases lay between the germline ends. The CDR3 protein is CASSFLTRADEAFF. DNA for the CDR3: TGTGCCAGCAGTTTCCTTACTCGGGCGGATGAAGCTTTCTTT.

V gene TRBV27 combines with J gene TRBJ1-2, with 7 positions matching TRBD1. This CDR3 has 14 amino acids. With V trimmed by 6 bases and J by 0 bases, 4 bases remained unmatched. CDR1 MNHEY and CDR2 SMNVEV come from the germline V gene (reference sequence). CDR3: CASRSTGPNYGYTF. DNA of the CDR3: TGTGCCAGCAGATCGACAGGGCCTAACTATGGCTACACCTTC.

CDR3 sequence (DNA): TGTGCCAGCAGGTACCGGGACTCTCGTGAGCAGTACTTC. Protein sequence: CASRYRDSREQYF. This rearrangement joins TRBV9 to TRBJ2-7; D is perhaps TRBD2 (6 bases). V lost 5 bases and J 7 bases, leaving 16 bases between the germline ends. Per germline, CDR1 SGDLS and CDR2 YYNGEE. This CDR3 has 13 amino acids. The full variable domain, in which reference TRBV9 and TRBJ2-7 provide the parts outside the CDR3, is DSGVTQTPKHLITATGQRVTLRCSPRSGDLSVYWYQQSLDQGLQFLIQYYNGEERAKGNILERFSAQQFPDLHSELNLSSLELGDSALYFCASRYRDSREQYFGPGTRLTVT.

This clonotype was found once. The chain has TRBV6-4 and TRBJ2-7; TRBD1 agrees at 8 bases. J was trimmed by 0 bases and V by 6 bases; bases with no gene match: 16. From germline, CDR1 is MRHNA and CDR2 SNTAGT. This CDR3 spans 18 amino acids. The CDR3 bases are TGTGCCAGCAGCGACCGCTCTTCGTGGACAGGGTGCTCCTACGAGCAGTACTTC. It encodes CASSDRSSWTGCSYEQYF.

The rearrangement uses TRBV15 and TRBJ1-6; D uncertain. Germline CDR1 and CDR2: LNHNV and YYDKDF (reference sequence). This CDR3 is 13 amino acids long. The V and J ends lost 5 bases and 15 bases respectively, with 17 bases between them. CDR3 nucleotides: TGTGCCACCAGCGGGGAGAGAACGGGGAGCCTCCACTTT. Residues: CATSGERTGSLHF.

The chain combines TRBV30 with TRBJ1-3; D may be TRBD1 (6 bases). This CDR3 has 16 residues. V was clipped by 4 bases and J by 2 bases, with 18 bases between them. Per germline, CDR1 GTSNPN and CDR2 SVGIG (reference sequence). As DNA, the CDR3 is TGTGCCTGGAACCTCTTCAGGGGACAACCTGGAAACACCATATATTTT. It codes for CAWNLFRGQPGNTIYF.

The chain carries TRBV30 and TRBJ2-2, with D perhaps matching TRBD2 (6 bases). Looked up from germline, CDR1 is GTSNPN and CDR2 is SVGIG (reference sequence). The CDR3 has 16 amino acids. V gave up 3 bases and J gave up 0 bases, with 14 bases separating them. The CDR3 region is CAWSFLWGANTGELFF. In nucleotides, the CDR3 is TGTGCCTGGAGCTTCTTATGGGGGGCGAACACCGGGGAGCTGTTTTTT.

V usage is TRBV7-8 and J usage is TRBJ2-7, with 9 nucleotides matching TRBD2. The CDR3 length is 16 residues. CDR1 is SGHVS and CDR2 is FQNEAQ in the germline V gene. V gave up 3 bases and J gave up 3 bases; unmatched junction bases: 9. The CDR3, as DNA: TGTGCCAGCAGCTTGATCGGCGGGGGGGAGAGCTACGAGCAGTACTTC. It codes for CASSLIGGGESYEQYF.

The chain combines TRBV25-1 with TRBJ1-2; tentatively, D is TRBD1 (5 bases). The germline CDR1 and CDR2 sequences are MGHDK and SYGVNS. V lost 2 bases and J lost 4, with 14 bases in between. The CDR3 spans 15 residues. As DNA, the CDR3 is TGTGCCAGCAGTGAAGGGGCCATACAGACCTATGGCTACACCTTC. Amino acid sequence: CASSEGAIQTYGYTF.

The rearrangement links TRBV12-3 or TRBV12-4 to TRBJ2-7, with D maybe TRBD2 (5 bases). The V and J ends lost 6 bases and 4 bases respectively, with 16 bases between them. CDR3 length: 14 residues. The DNA of the CDR3 is TGTGCCAGCAGCCCCCTGAGGGTGAGGTACGAGCAGTACTTC. This sequence encodes CASSPLRVRYEQYF.

The chain carries TRBV7-2 and TRBJ2-7; the D call may be TRBD1 or TRBD2 (5 bases each). Trimming removed 7 bases from V and 7 bases from J, with 26 bases in between. This CDR3 is 16 amino acids long. Germline loops: CDR1 SGHTA, CDR2 FQGNSA. The CDR3 loop is CASTSGGSVGGREQYF. CDR3 DNA sequence: TGTGCCAGCACCTCTGGGGGTTCAGTCGGTGGTAGAGAGCAGTACTTC.

The chain couples TRBV6-6 to TRBJ2-1; D not certain. CDR1 is MNHNY and CDR2 is SVGAGI in the germline V gene (reference sequence). The CDR3 sequence is 12 residues long. The V and J ends lost 2 bases and 9 bases respectively, with 8 bases between them. The CDR3 DNA follows: TGTGCCAGCAGTTACGTGGCCTTTGAGCAGTTCTTC. Its translation: CASSYVAFEQFF.

The chain is built from TRBV5-4 and TRBJ2-1; perhaps D is TRBD1 or TRBD2 (5 bases each). V was pared by 6 bases and J by 6 bases, with 19 bases between. This CDR3 has 15 residues. CDR1 is SGHNT, CDR2 YYREEE, per germline (reference sequence). The CDR3 loop reads CASTGDGWDVNEQFF. In nucleotides, the CDR3 is TGTGCCAGCACCGGGGACGGGTGGGACGTCAATGAGCAGTTCTTC.

The CDR3, as DNA: TGTGCCAGCAGCTTCTCTCCCGGACTGAACTTCGAAGCTTTCTTT. Translated, it gives CASSFSPGLNFEAFF. The rearrangement joins TRBV7-9 to TRBJ1-1; no clear D gene. The CDR3 runs 15 residues. Germline V gene data show CDR1 as SEHNR and CDR2 as FQNEAQ (reference sequence). Trimming took 3 bases from V and 8 from J, leaving 19 bases between them.

The chain employs TRBV20-1 and TRBJ1-1; D gene unclear. CDR1 and CDR2 (germline): DFQATT, SNEGSKA (reference sequence). This CDR3 region has 13 residues. The ends were cut back, 5 bases at V and 1 base at J, with 11 bases in the middle. The DNA of the CDR3 is TGCAGTGCTGCCTCTCGTTCGAACACTGAAGCTTTCTTT. Translated, it gives CSAASRSNTEAFF.

The V call is TRBV5-1, the J call TRBJ1-6; 8 bases align to TRBD1. This CDR3 has 14 residues. V lost 4 bases to trimming and J lost 7 bases; unmatched junction nucleotides: 4. From germline, CDR1 is SGHRS and CDR2 YFSETQ. CDR3 protein: CASSPGQVNSPLHF. Here the CDR3 DNA reads TGCGCCAGCAGCCCGGGACAGGTCAATTCACCCCTCCACTTT.

V is TRBV3-1 and J is TRBJ1-1; D is possibly TRBD1 (6 bases). Trimming removed 1 base from V and 7 bases from J, with 13 bases in between. Germline V lookup: CDR1 LGHDT, CDR2 YNNKEL (reference sequence). The CDR3 covers 14 residues. The CDR3 coding sequence is TGTGCCAGCAGCCAAGTTGGCAGGGGTTATGAAGCTTTCTTT. The encoded protein is CASSQVGRGYEAFF.

CDR3 nucleotide sequence: TGTGCCAGCAGTCGAGAAAGGAGCACTGAAGCTTTCTTT. This gives the protein CASSRERSTEAFF. The chain combines TRBV11-2 with TRBJ1-1; D not resolved. V gave up 6 bases and J gave up 4 bases, with 12 bases separating them. The CDR3 loop spans 13 amino acids. Germline assignment: CDR1 SGHAT and CDR2 FQNNGV.

This clonotype was counted a single time. The chain combines TRBV20-1 with TRBJ1-5; tentatively, D is TRBD1 (5 bases). Per germline, CDR1 DFQATT and CDR2 SNEGSKA (reference sequence). CDR3 size: 15 residues. The V end was cut by 4 bases, the J end by 4 bases, with 17 bases between. CDR3 region: CSATVQGRVNQPQHF. CDR3 DNA: TGCAGTGCTACCGTCCAGGGAAGGGTGAATCAGCCCCAGCATTTT.

The chain links TRBV12-3 or TRBV12-4 to TRBJ2-7; 9 nucleotides agree with TRBD1. The V and J ends lost 6 bases and 12 bases, in that order; junction bases with no gene match: 9. This CDR3 spans 12 amino acids. Here the CDR3 reads CASSQIRDRAYF. DNA for the CDR3: TGTGCCAGCAGCCAAATCCGGGACAGGGCGTACTTC.

The chain uses TRBV30 and TRBJ2-7; 8 bases line up with TRBD1. Germline CDR1 and CDR2: GTSNPN and SVGIG (reference sequence). V lost 1 base to trimming and J lost 5 bases; unmatched junction nucleotides: 4. This CDR3 spans 13 amino acids. CDR3: CAWSGTGRNEQYF. The CDR3 DNA reads TGTGCCTGGAGTGGGACAGGGAGGAACGAGCAGTACTTC. The full variable domain, rest sourced from reference TRBV30 and TRBJ2-7, is SQTIHQWPATLVQPVGSPLSLECTVEGTSNPNLYWYRQAAGRGLQLLFYSVGIGQISSEVPQNLSASRPQDRQFILSSKKLLLSDSGFYLCAWSGTGRNEQYFGPGTRLTVT.